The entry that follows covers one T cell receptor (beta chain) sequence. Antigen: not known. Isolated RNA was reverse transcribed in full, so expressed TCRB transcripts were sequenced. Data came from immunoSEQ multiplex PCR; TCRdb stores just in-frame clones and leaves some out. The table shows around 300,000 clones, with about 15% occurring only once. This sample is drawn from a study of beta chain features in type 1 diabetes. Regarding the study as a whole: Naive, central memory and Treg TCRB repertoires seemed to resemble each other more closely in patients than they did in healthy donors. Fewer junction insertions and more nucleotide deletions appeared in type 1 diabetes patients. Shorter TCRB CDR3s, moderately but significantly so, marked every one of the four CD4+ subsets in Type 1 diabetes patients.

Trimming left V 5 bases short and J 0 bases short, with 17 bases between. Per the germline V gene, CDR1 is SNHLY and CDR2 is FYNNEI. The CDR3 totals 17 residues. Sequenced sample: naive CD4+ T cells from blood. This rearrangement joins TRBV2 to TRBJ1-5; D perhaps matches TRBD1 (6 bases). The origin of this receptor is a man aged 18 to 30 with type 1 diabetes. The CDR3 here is CASSYRRTAYSNQPQHF. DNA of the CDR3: TGTGCCAGCAGTTATCGGCGGACAGCCTATAGCAATCAGCCCCAGCATTTT.